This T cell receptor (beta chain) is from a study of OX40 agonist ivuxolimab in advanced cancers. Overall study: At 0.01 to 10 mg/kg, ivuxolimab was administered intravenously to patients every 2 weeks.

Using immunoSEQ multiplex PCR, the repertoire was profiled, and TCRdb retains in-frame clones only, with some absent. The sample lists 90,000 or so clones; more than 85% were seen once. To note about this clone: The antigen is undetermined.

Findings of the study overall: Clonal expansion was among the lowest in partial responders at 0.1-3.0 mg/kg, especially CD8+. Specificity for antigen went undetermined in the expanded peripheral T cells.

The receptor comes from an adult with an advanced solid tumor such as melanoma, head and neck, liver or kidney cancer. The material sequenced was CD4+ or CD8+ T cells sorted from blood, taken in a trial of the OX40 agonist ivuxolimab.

DNA for the CDR3: TGTGCCAGCAGTCTAAATGCTATGAGCACAGATACGCAGTATTTT. Its protein is CASSLNAMSTDTQYF. V usage is TRBV6-5 and J usage is TRBJ2-3, with D unclear. Deletions cut 5 bases from V and 0 bases from J, with 12 bases between. The CDR3 loop spans 15 amino acids. Germline values: CDR1 MNHEY, CDR2 SVGAGI.